The clone carrying this TCR beta chain was seen more than once but under ten times. V dropped 8 bases and J dropped 4 bases, with 15 bases sitting between them. The CDR3 covers 14 residues. CDR1 MNHEY and CDR2 SVGEGT come from the germline V gene. TCRdb itself ran the RT-PCR reads through MiXCR, one entry per CDR3 protein. The sample consists of hundreds of thousands of distinct CDR3 sequences, 11% to 15% of them appearing once. Sample: memory CD4+ T cells from blood. This TCR was recovered from a female donor in good health, serving as a healthy control. The chain recombines TRBV6-2 or TRBV6-3 with TRBJ1-5; no definite D call. The CDR3 sequence is CASVGILANQPQHF. CDR3 in DNA: TGTGCCAGCGTCGGGATTTTAGCAAATCAGCCCCAGCATTTT.